This T cell receptor beta chain was documented in a study of blood T cells in healthy people across ages. Study-wide results and caveats: As age increased, TCR beta diversity per million T cells fell in a roughly linear fashion.

Alongside a J-beta primer mix, a sample-barcoded 5' primer served in a second PCR lasting about 7 to 11 cycles. With 12 random nucleotides, a template-switch adaptor tagged each individual cDNA molecule. TCRdb ran MiXCR on the 5' RACE reads and lists one entry per CDR3 protein. Among around 1.5 million distinct CDR3 sequences listed, about 40% were seen once. The V end lost 3 bases, the J end lost 2 bases, and 13 bases lay between the germline ends. CDR3 length: 16 residues. Germline V gene lookup returns CDR1 SNHLY and CDR2 FYNNEI. Points on this clonotype: The antigen remains unidentified.

Peripheral blood from each donor was collected in a volume of 9.5 to 10 milliliters. This sequence originates from a young woman in good health. This chain joins TRBV2 and TRBJ1-4, with a weak D call TRBD1 (5 bases). The sequenced sample consisted of blood. The CDR3 reads CASSENRRVTNEKLFF. In DNA form, the CDR3 reads TGTGCCAGCAGTGAGAACAGGCGGGTCACTAATGAAAAACTGTTTTTT.